At least ten counts were recorded for the clone carrying this T cell receptor beta chain. This sample was included in a study of identical twins. TCRdb reprocessed the 5' RACE reads via MiXCR and lists one record per CDR3 protein. Among 500,000 or so distinct CDR3 sequences, approximately 22% were seen once, and the ten largest hold around 0.9%. CDR1 is DFQATT, CDR2 SNEGSKA, per germline (reference sequence). Trimming shortened V by 4 bases and J by 10 bases, and 8 bases separated the two germline ends. The CDR3 spans 10 residues. These sequences were also reported in another study, on T cells expressing NK-cell markers. This second study says: Where a handful of donors were concerned, these clonotypes also led the CD3+CD56-NKG2C+ fraction.

This sequence originates from a woman between 18 and 29 years old in good health. The sample comprised CD4+ T cells sorted from blood. J is TRBJ2-1 and V is TRBV20-1; D is unresolved. Written as DNA, the CDR3 is TGCAGTGCTAAACGGAGAGAGCAGTTCTTC. It encodes CSAKRREQFF.